This paragraph reports one T cell receptor beta chain. No antigen is known for it. TCRdb re-analyzed the 5' RACE reads; it lists each CDR3 protein once, without DNA. The table lists about 390,000 distinct CDR3 sequences. These data belong to a study of T cells expressing NK-cell markers. Study at large: Beta-chain profiling covered CD3+CD56+NKG2C+, CD3+CD56+NKG2C- and CD3+CD56-NKG2C+ sorted subsets. Points from the study as a whole: The CD3+CD56-NKG2C+ fraction was also led by these clonotypes in a handful of donors.

Looked up from germline, CDR1 is SEHNR and CDR2 is FQNEAQ (reference sequence). The CDR3 sequence is 15 residues long. This sequence originates from a woman in her forties or fifties in good health. The sample comprised blood T cells: a sorted CD56 or NKG2C T cell subset, CD4+ or CD8+ T cells, or bulk PBMC T cells (not recorded which). The rearrangement joins TRBV7-9 to TRBJ2-7; absent DNA, TCRdb's TRBD1 call cannot be checked. The CDR3 sequence: CASAPTGSSRGEQYF.